This TCR beta chain was obtained from a study of shared clonotypes between healthy human individuals. Study in general: The people who gave samples were a couple of women and a few men aged 18 to 49. Study findings and constraints: The study generally estimated greater richness for naive than memory subsets. It was only blood that was sampled, and tissue repertoires likely differ. Clonotypes which were not shared had lower generation probabilities than clonotypes that all four donors shared.

Generated by immunoSEQ multiplex PCR, the TCRdb table keeps only in-frame clones and is missing some. This sample has 330,000 or so clones, with about 73% found just once. This CDR3 region has 19 residues. CDR1 and CDR2 (germline): MDHEN, SYDVKM. V was pared by 4 bases and J by 8 bases, with 29 bases between. This clone was picked up many times. The target antigen is unknown. The chain links TRBV28 to TRBJ1-4; D is possibly TRBD1 (5 bases). The receptor comes from a man under 40 in good health. Sequencing was performed on memory CD4+ T cells sorted from blood. The subset denotes: CD45RA-negative fraction. CDR3 residues: CASSSPLDTIPLQGEKLFF. As DNA, the CDR3 is TGTGCCAGCAGTTCCCCTCTGGACACCATTCCGCTCCAGGGCGAAAAACTGTTTTTT.